This T cell receptor (beta chain) derives from a study of T cell responses to AZD1222 COVID-19 vaccine. Pooled together were second doses at about 4 or about 12 weeks. Study-level findings and limits: It was only six AZD1222 recipients who were seropositive at baseline. Without day 14 samples, only post-peak T cell repertoires were studied. Donors, mostly white British, included more females; clonal diversity was possibly underestimated.

A note on this clone: What it binds is unknown.

Repertoires were generated with immunoSEQ multiplex PCR, while TCRdb's copy carries only in-frame clones and drops some. The sample records about 72,000 clones, roughly 87% being singletons. This TCR was recovered from an adult who received the AZD1222 COVID-19 vaccine. Sequenced material: peripheral blood, taken 28 days after the second AZD1222 dose.

CDR3 coding DNA: TGTGCCAGCTTTGGGACCCCGGGAGGCTACACCTTC. Translating gives CASFGTPGGYTF. J is TRBJ1-2 and V is TRBV2; D possibly corresponds to TRBD1 (5 bases). The V gene lost 8 bases and the J gene lost 8 bases, with 15 bases spanning the gap. The CDR3 is made up of 12 amino acids. Germline V gene lookup returns CDR1 SNHLY and CDR2 FYNNEI.